The present entry profiles one T cell receptor beta chain with its context. This specimen belongs to a study of control samples from healthy donors and cancer patients. Data came from immunoSEQ multiplex PCR; TCRdb stores just in-frame clones and leaves some out. Seen here are some 130,000 clones, approximately 92% observed once, and the top ten hold 2% to 2.5%. V shed 8 bases and J shed 0 bases, with 11 bases lying between them. Germline V CDR1 and CDR2: MNHEY, SVGAGI. The CDR3 is 14 amino acids. The J gene is TRBJ1-3, the V gene TRBV6-5; D is unresolved. This receptor was obtained from a woman in her 50s in good health. Sample: blood. CDR3 DNA: TGTGCCAGCGCCCAAGGAAGCTCTGGAAACACCATATATTTT. Protein product: CASAQGSSGNTIYF.